The 3 T cell receptor beta chains listed next were all sequenced from one sample in a study of shared clonotypes between healthy human individuals. Libraries were prepared by immunoSEQ multiplex PCR; TCRdb keeps only in-frame clonotypes and omits some of them. The sample includes 90,000 to 120,000 clones, roughly 70% of them seen just once. The sample comprised memory CD8+ T cells sorted from blood. Described subset: CD45RO+ cells pooled with CCR7-negative TemRA cells. These TCRs come from a woman aged 25 to 45 in good health.

The rearrangement uses TRBV15 and TRBJ2-2, with 9 bases matching TRBD1. This CDR3 is built from 14 residues. Trimming removed 5 bases from V and 5 bases from J; junction bases left unmatched: 3. The germline gives CDR1 LNHNV, CDR2 YYDKDF (reference sequence). CDR3 coding DNA: TGTGCCACCAGCTGGACAGGGGATACCGGGGAGCTGTTTTTT. As protein: CATSWTGDTGELFF.

V usage is TRBV28 and J usage is TRBJ2-1; D might be TRBD2 (5 bases). Trimming shortened V by 5 bases and J by 0 bases, and 11 bases separated the two germline ends. CDR1 is MDHEN and CDR2 is SYDVKM in the germline V gene. The CDR3 has 15 residues. CDR3 coding DNA: TGTGCCAGCAGTCCATACCGGGGCTCCTACAATGAGCAGTTCTTC. Translating it yields CASSPYRGSYNEQFF.

The rearrangement joins TRBV6-5 to TRBJ1-2; 9 positions match TRBD1. CDR3 length: 14 amino acids. Germline V gene sequence: CDR1 MNHEY, CDR2 SVGAGI. Germline trimming cut 5 bases from V and 4 bases from J; bases unmatched to any gene: 5. The CDR3 sequence is CASSPTGGGYGYTF. CDR3 DNA: TGTGCCAGCAGTCCCACAGGGGGCGGCTATGGCTACACCTTC.